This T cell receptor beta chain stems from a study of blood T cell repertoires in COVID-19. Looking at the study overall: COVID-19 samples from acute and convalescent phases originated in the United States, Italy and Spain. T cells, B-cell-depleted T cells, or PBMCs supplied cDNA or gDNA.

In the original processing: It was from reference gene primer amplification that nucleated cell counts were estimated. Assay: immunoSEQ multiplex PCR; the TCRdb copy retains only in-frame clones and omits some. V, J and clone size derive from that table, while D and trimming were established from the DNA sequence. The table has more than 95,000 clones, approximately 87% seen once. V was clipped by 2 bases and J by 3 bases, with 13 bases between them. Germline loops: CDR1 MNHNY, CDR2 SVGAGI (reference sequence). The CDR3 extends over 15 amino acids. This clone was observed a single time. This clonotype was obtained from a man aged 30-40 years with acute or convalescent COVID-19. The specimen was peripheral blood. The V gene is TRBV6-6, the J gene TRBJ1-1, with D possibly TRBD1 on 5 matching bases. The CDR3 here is CASSYAGVMYTEAFF. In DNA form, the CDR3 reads TGTGCCAGCAGTTACGCGGGGGTTATGTACACTGAAGCTTTCTTT.